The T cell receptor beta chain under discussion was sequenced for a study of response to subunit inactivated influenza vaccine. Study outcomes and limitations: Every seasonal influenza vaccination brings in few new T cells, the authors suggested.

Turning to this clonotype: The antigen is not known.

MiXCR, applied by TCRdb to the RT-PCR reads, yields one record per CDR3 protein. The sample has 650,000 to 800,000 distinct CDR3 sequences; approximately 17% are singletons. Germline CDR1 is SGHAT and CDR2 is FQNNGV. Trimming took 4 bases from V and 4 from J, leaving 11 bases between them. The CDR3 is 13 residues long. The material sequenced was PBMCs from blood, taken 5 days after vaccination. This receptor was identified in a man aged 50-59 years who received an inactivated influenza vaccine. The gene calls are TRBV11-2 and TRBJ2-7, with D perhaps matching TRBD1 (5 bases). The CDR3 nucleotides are TGTGCCAGCAGCTGGGGCGCGAATTACGAGCAGTACTTC. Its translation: CASSWGANYEQYF.